A selection of T cell receptor beta chains follows, all from one sample in a study of T-cell memory formation after mild COVID-19. TCRdb re-called the 5' RACE reads through MiXCR, storing one row per CDR3 protein. The sample lists about 470,000 distinct CDR3 sequences, about 18% seen once, with over 9% in the top ten. The source material was PBMCs or a T cell subset sorted from them (not recorded which). The receptors stem from an adult woman who had mild COVID-19 (a few samples of this study predate the infection). Cell type and time point are not known. Each CDR3 is given with its conserved first and last residue. A D gene is named only where the DNA matches it firmly. The size entry is marked missing in some rows and otherwise reads once, few, many or a size class.

few	NA	TRBJ2-6	TRBV7-8	CATNNRSGANVLTF	TGTGCCACCAATAACAGGTCTGGGGCCAACGTCCTGACTTTC
NA	NA	TRBJ2-4	TRBV29-1	CSVVTGRKAKNIQYF	TGCAGCGTTGTAACAGGGCGAAAAGCCAAAAACATTCAGTACTTC
NA	NA	TRBJ2-1	TRBV4-3	CASSQEGGYEQFF	TGCGCCAGCAGCCAAGAAGGTGGCTACGAGCAGTTCTTC
many	NA	TRBJ2-7	TRBV12-3/TRBV12-4	CASSLTGYEQYF	TGTGCCAGCAGTCTTACAGGGTACGAGCAGTACTTC
NA	NA	TRBJ2-7	TRBV11-2	CASSLGATFYEQYF	TGTGCCAGCAGCTTGGGCGCCACCTTTTACGAGCAGTACTTC
many	NA	TRBJ2-7	TRBV7-9	CASSPTDRWPYEQYF	TGTGCCAGCAGCCCCACGGACAGATGGCCCTACGAGCAGTACTTC
many	NA	TRBJ2-5	TRBV7-3	CASSLTQLETQYF	TGTGCCAGCAGCTTAACACAACTAGAGACCCAGTACTTC
many	NA	TRBJ2-5	TRBV12-3/TRBV12-4	CASRDSVLGSQYF	TGTGCCAGCAGAGATAGCGTTCTAGGGTCCCAGTACTTC
few	NA	TRBJ1-6	TRBV5-1	CASSGRDPNSPLHF	TGCGCCAGCAGCGGCCGGGACCCCAATTCACCCCTCCACTTT
NA	TRBD2	TRBJ2-1	TRBV7-9	CASSPGLAGHNEQFF	TGTGCCAGCAGCCCGGGACTAGCGGGACACAATGAGCAGTTCTTC
NA	TRBD1	TRBJ1-5	TRBV6-1	CASGQGARSNQPQHF	TGTGCCAGCGGGCAGGGGGCCAGAAGCAATCAGCCCCAGCATTTT
few	NA	TRBJ2-5	TRBV29-1	CSVVTRYQETQYF	TGCAGCGTTGTTACCAGATACCAAGAGACCCAGTACTTC
NA	NA	TRBJ1-6	TRBV15	CATSRDRGSPIHF	TGTGCCACCAGCAGGGACCGGGGTTCACCCATCCACTTT
many	TRBD1	TRBJ2-3	TRBV18	CASSPPDRGFTDTQYF	TGTGCCAGCTCACCACCCGACAGGGGATTCACAGATACGCAGTATTTT
NA	NA	TRBJ2-1	TRBV6-5	CASSYRTGRYNEQFF	TGTGCCAGCAGTTACCGAACAGGGAGGTACAATGAGCAGTTCTTC
NA	TRBD1	TRBJ1-5	TRBV5-1	CASSFSGGQDQPQHF	TGCGCCAGCAGCTTTTCAGGGGGCCAGGATCAGCCCCAGCATTTT
NA	NA	TRBJ2-5	TRBV18	CASSTRDGETQYF	TGTGCCAGCTCCACCCGGGATGGAGAGACCCAGTACTTC
NA	NA	TRBJ1-1	TRBV18	CASSPRNQGSEAFF	TGTGCCAGCTCACCACGGAATCAGGGCAGTGAAGCTTTCTTT
NA	TRBD2	TRBJ2-3	TRBV20-1	CSATSGSGMDTQYF	TGCAGTGCTACTAGCGGGAGCGGGATGGATACGCAGTATTTT
few	TRBD2	TRBJ2-3	TRBV5-1	CASSSMVGGGGTDTQYF	TGCGCCAGCAGCTCCATGGTGGGGGGAGGGGGCACAGATACGCAGTATTTT
many	TRBD1	TRBJ2-7	TRBV7-2	CASSQPGQGYEQYF	TGTGCCAGCAGCCAACCGGGACAGGGATACGAGCAGTACTTC
few	NA	TRBJ2-1	TRBV5-1	CASSLSLTLSSYNEQFF	TGCGCCAGCAGCTTGTCATTAACACTGAGCTCCTACAATGAGCAGTTCTTC
NA	NA	TRBJ1-2	TRBV12-3/TRBV12-4	CASSLSGYSSYGYTF	TGTGCCAGCAGTTTATCGGGGTACAGCAGCTATGGCTACACCTTC
NA	NA	TRBJ1-2	TRBV4-3	CASSLNGGSSYGYTF	TGCGCCAGCAGCCTCAATGGGGGCAGCAGCTATGGCTACACCTTC
few	NA	TRBJ2-1	TRBV11-2	CASSSQVMNEQFF	TGTGCCAGCAGCTCCCAGGTAATGAATGAGCAGTTCTTC
few	TRBD1	TRBJ1-3	TRBV20-1	CSAPDRKELSGNTIYF	TGCAGTGCTCCGGACAGGAAAGAACTCTCTGGAAACACCATATATTTT
few	NA	TRBJ1-5	TRBV5-6	CASSLAGPTRNQPQHF	TGTGCCAGCAGCTTGGCTGGGCCTACTCGGAATCAGCCCCAGCATTTT
few	NA	TRBJ2-7	TRBV18	CASSLTQQGIYEQYF	TGTGCCAGCTCCCTCACCCAGCAGGGTATCTACGAGCAGTACTTC
NA	NA	TRBJ2-7	TRBV7-9	CASSSAQGSQYF	TGTGCCAGCAGCTCCGCTCAGGGGTCGCAGTACTTC
few	NA	TRBJ2-7	TRBV30	CAWSVRGLAHEQYF	TGTGCCTGGAGTGTCAGGGGATTAGCTCACGAGCAGTACTTC
few	TRBD1	TRBJ2-7	TRBV29-1	CSVGDRSVRQYF	TGCAGCGTCGGGGACAGGTCTGTCAGGCAGTACTTC
NA	NA	TRBJ1-2	TRBV12-3/TRBV12-4	CASSQTPGAYYGYTF	TGTGCCAGCAGTCAAACCCCGGGAGCTTACTATGGCTACACCTTC
NA	TRBD2	TRBJ2-1	TRBV24-1	CAPGLYNEQFF	TGTGCCCCGGGACTATACAATGAGCAGTTCTTC
many	NA	TRBJ2-7	TRBV6-5	CASSDHSSYEQYF	TGTGCCAGCAGCGATCACAGCTCCTACGAGCAGTACTTC
few	NA	TRBJ2-3	TRBV24-1	CATSDSGDTQYF	TGTGCCACCAGTGATTCCGGAGATACGCAGTATTTT
NA	TRBD1	TRBJ2-3	TRBV5-1	CASSSRQGEYTDTQYF	TGCGCCAGCAGCTCCCGACAGGGGGAGTACACAGATACGCAGTATTTT
NA	TRBD2	TRBJ2-7	TRBV6-2/TRBV6-3	CASSYLSGSRYEQYF	TGTGCCAGCAGTTACCTTAGCGGGAGCCGGTACGAGCAGTACTTC
few	NA	TRBJ2-1	TRBV4-1	CASSFDRNSYNEQFF	TGCGCCAGCAGCTTCGACAGGAACTCCTACAATGAGCAGTTCTTC
NA	NA	TRBJ2-2	TRBV19	CASRHRGAAGELFF	TGTGCCAGTAGGCATCGCGGGGCGGCCGGGGAGCTGTTTTTT
few	NA	TRBJ2-1	TRBV27	CASSLVGHEQFF	TGTGCCAGCAGTTTAGTCGGGCATGAGCAGTTCTTC
NA	TRBD2	TRBJ2-1	TRBV4-2	CASSQYGGAVGNEQFF	TGTGCCAGCAGCCAATACGGGGGGGCTGTAGGCAATGAGCAGTTCTTC
NA	NA	TRBJ2-3	TRBV20-1	CSARGQGFSDTQYF	TGCAGTGCTAGAGGCCAGGGATTCTCGGATACGCAGTATTTT
few	NA	TRBJ1-4	TRBV6-6	CASRPSGGEKLFF	TGTGCCAGCAGACCCAGCGGCGGGGAAAAACTGTTTTTT
NA	TRBD2	TRBJ2-7	TRBV27	CASSTRAGGVYEQYF	TGTGCCAGCAGTACCAGAGCGGGAGGCGTCTACGAGCAGTACTTC
few	NA	TRBJ2-7	TRBV6-5	CASKGEGEQYF	TGTGCCAGCAAGGGTGAGGGCGAGCAGTACTTC
NA	NA	TRBJ1-6	TRBV4-1	CASSQDRGTPLHF	TGCGCCAGCAGCCAAGACAGGGGTACACCCCTCCACTTT
few	TRBD2	TRBJ2-1	TRBV30	CAWSVSELAGDEQFF	TGTGCCTGGAGTGTTTCAGAGCTAGCGGGAGATGAGCAGTTCTTC
NA	TRBD2	TRBJ2-7	TRBV28	CASSQNSGTSGRVSYEQYF	TGTGCCAGCAGTCAAAACTCCGGGACTAGCGGGAGGGTCTCCTACGAGCAGTACTTC
few	TRBD2	TRBJ2-2	TRBV20-1	CSASPLGTTNTGELFF	TGCAGTGCTTCCCCTTTAGGGACTACGAACACCGGGGAGCTGTTTTTT
NA	NA	TRBJ2-2	TRBV28	CASSFRGRGGTGELFF	TGTGCCAGCAGTTTTCGGGGCAGGGGAGGCACCGGGGAGCTGTTTTTT
NA	NA	TRBJ1-1	TRBV5-6	CASAREGTEAFF	TGTGCCAGCGCGCGGGAGGGCACTGAAGCTTTCTTT